Listed below are T cell receptor beta chains from one sample, sequenced in a study of memory CD4+ T cells and cytomegalovirus serostatus. This table comes from immunoSEQ multiplex PCR, and its TCRdb copy is limited to in-frame clones, with some not included. The sample holds around 99,000 clones; 80% are singletons and the top ten take less than 4%. Input material: memory CD4+ T cells from blood. These receptors all come from an adult in good health and CMV-seropositive. Both conserved end residues are part of each CDR3. D genes are given only for firm matches. The listing skips clone size in some rows; elsewhere it reads once, few, many or a size class.

>many|TRBJ1-5|TRBV19|TRBD1
TGTGCCAGTAGTAGCACAGGGGGCGGGAATCAGCCCCAGCATTTT
CASSSTGGGNQPQHF
>.|TRBJ1-1|TRBV2|.
TGTGCCAGCAGTGAAGCCGCAAGGAGGAACACTGAAGCTTTCTTT
CASSEAARRNTEAFF
>.|TRBJ1-3|TRBV7-2|.
TGTGCCAGCAGCTTAAGCCTCCATGGGAACACCATATATTTT
CASSLSLHGNTIYF
>.|TRBJ2-5|TRBV15|.
TGTGCCACCAGCGCGCACTTGGGAGTCTCGTACTTC
CATSAHLGVSYF
>.|TRBJ1-2|TRBV5-8|TRBD1
TGTGCCAGCAGCGTGACAGGGTACTATGGCTACACCTTC
CASSVTGYYGYTF
>.|TRBJ1-3|TRBV10-3|.
TGTGCCATCATGAGCGGACTTACCTCTGGAAACACCATATATTTT
CAIMSGLTSGNTIYF
>.|TRBJ2-7|TRBV4-2|.
TGTGCCAGCAGCCAAGATAATCGGAGGGGGGAGTACGAGCAGTACTTC
CASSQDNRRGEYEQYF
>few|TRBJ2-2|TRBV19|TRBD2
TGTGCCAGTAGTATAGGTAGTAGCGGGCTGACCGGGGAGCTGTTTTTT
CASSIGSSGLTGELFF
>.|TRBJ2-1|TRBV11-2|.
TGTGCCAGCAGCTTAGTGGCGGAAGAGCAGTTCTTC
CASSLVAEEQFF
>.|TRBJ2-7|TRBV6-1|TRBD1
TGTGCCAGCAGTGAATCTAGACAGGGGGCATACGAGCAGTACTTC
CASSESRQGAYEQYF
>.|TRBJ1-4|TRBV28|.
TGTGCCAGCAGTCAATCAGGAGGGGCAGCTAATGAAAAACTGTTTTTT
CASSQSGGAANEKLFF
>.|TRBJ1-3|TRBV7-8|TRBD1
TGTGCCAGCAGCTTAGACTCGACAGGGTCTGGAAACACCATATATTTT
CASSLDSTGSGNTIYF
>.|TRBJ2-7|TRBV7-8|TRBD1
TGTGCCAGCAGCTTTGACAGGGGTCCCTACGAGCAGTACTTC
CASSFDRGPYEQYF
>.|TRBJ2-1|TRBV5-1|.
TGCGCCAGCAGCTTGGGGACAGTCGGCAATGAGCAGTTCTTC
CASSLGTVGNEQFF
>.|TRBJ2-2|TRBV7-2|TRBD2
TGTGCCAGCAGCTTACAGTCTAGCGGATACACCGGGGAGCTGTTTTTT
CASSLQSSGYTGELFF
>.|TRBJ2-7|TRBV4-1|TRBD2
TGCGCCAGCAGCCGCCTACCCGGGACTAGCGCCTACGAGCAGTACTTC
CASSRLPGTSAYEQYF
>.|TRBJ2-7|TRBV10-3|TRBD2
TGTGCCATCAGAGGTAGCGGGGCGGTCGAGCAGTACTTC
CAIRGSGAVEQYF
>.|TRBJ2-7|TRBV7-9|TRBD1
TGTGCCAGCAGTGGGGGACAGGGGGCTTTCTACGAGCAGTACTTC
CASSGGQGAFYEQYF
>.|TRBJ2-2|TRBV7-9|.
TGTGCCAGCAGCTTAGGGAGGGAGTTCGGGGAGCTGTTTTTT
CASSLGREFGELFF
>.|TRBJ2-6|TRBV6-1|.
TGTGCCAGCAGTGACGCTCGGGGCCCTGGGGCCAACGTCCTGACTTTC
CASSDARGPGANVLTF
>.|TRBJ1-3|TRBV10-1|.
TGCGCCAGCAATTCCTCTGGAAACACCATATATTTT
CASNSSGNTIYF
>.|TRBJ2-5|TRBV9|TRBD2
TGTGCCAGCAGCGCGTCTAGCGGGAGGGCCTTGGGGGAGACCCAGTACTTC
CASSASSGRALGETQYF
>.|TRBJ1-1|TRBV29-1|.
TGCAGCGTGGGAGCCCGACTGGACACGAACACTGAAGCTTTCTTT
CSVGARLDTNTEAFF
>.|TRBJ1-4|TRBV5-4|.
TGTGCCAGCAGCTTGGCCGGGACAAGAAGTGAAAAACTGTTTTTT
CASSLAGTRSEKLFF
>.|TRBJ2-5|TRBV19|.
TGTGCCAGTAGTACCGGGACTCCAGGGAAGACCCAGTACTTC
CASSTGTPGKTQYF
>.|TRBJ2-7|TRBV6-6|TRBD1
TGTGCCAGCAGCCGGGGACAGGACTACGAGCAGTACTTC
CASSRGQDYEQYF
>once|TRBJ2-6|TRBV6-6|.
TGTGCCAGCCGGCTTCTTGGGGCCAACGTCCTGACTTTC
CASRLLGANVLTF
>.|TRBJ2-5|TRBV20-1|.
TGCAGTGCTAGCCAGAAAGAGACCCAGTACTTC
CSASQKETQYF
>.|TRBJ1-2|TRBV5-6|.
TGTGCCAGCAGCTTGGGACTCTATGGCTACACCTTC
CASSLGLYGYTF
>.|TRBJ1-1|TRBV10-3|.
TGTGCCATCAGATTTAAACCGACCACTGAAGCTTTCTTT
CAIRFKPTTEAFF
>.|TRBJ1-2|TRBV5-4|TRBD1
TGTGCCAGCATCGAACCAGGGGGCCCAGGTGGCTACACCTTC
CASIEPGGPGGYTF
>.|TRBJ2-5|TRBV25-1|.
TGTGCCAGCAGTGAAGGAGGTTCGGGAGAGACCCAGTACTTC
CASSEGGSGETQYF